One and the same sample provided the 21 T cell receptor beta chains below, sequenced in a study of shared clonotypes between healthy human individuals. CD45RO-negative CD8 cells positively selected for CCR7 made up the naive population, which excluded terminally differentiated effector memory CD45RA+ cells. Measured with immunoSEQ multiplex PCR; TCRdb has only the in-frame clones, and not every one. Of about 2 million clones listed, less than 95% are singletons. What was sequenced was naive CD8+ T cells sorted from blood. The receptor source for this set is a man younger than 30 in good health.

CDR3 region: CASSLASGITGELFF. The CDR3 nucleotides read TGTGCCAGCAGCTTAGCCAGCGGGATCACCGGGGAGCTGTTTTTT. This sequence joins TRBV11-2 and TRBJ2-2; 7 bases agree with TRBD2. CDR3 length: 15 residues. Germline V gene sequence: CDR1 SGHAT, CDR2 FQNNGV. J was trimmed by 4 bases and V by 1 base; bases with no gene match: 3.

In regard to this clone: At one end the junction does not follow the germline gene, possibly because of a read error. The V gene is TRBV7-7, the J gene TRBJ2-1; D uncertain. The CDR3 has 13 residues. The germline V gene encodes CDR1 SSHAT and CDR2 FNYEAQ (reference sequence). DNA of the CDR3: TGTGCTAGCAGCTTAGGGAACATCAATGAGCAGTTCTTC. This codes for CASSLGNINEQFF.

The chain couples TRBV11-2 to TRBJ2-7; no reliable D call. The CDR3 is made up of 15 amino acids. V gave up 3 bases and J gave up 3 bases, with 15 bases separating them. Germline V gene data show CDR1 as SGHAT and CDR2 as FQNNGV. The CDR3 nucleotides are TGTGCCAGCAGCTTTAATCAAAGGCTATACTACGAGCAGTACTTC. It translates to CASSFNQRLYYEQYF.

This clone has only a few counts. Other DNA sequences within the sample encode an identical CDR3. CDR3 sequence reads: CASSSSSYEQYF. The CDR3 DNA is TGTGCCAGCAGCTCTAGCTCCTACGAGCAGTACTTC. The chain couples TRBV5-6 to TRBJ2-7, with D hard to call. Trimming took off 3 bases at V and 0 bases at J, with 4 bases between the two ends. The CDR3 totals 12 residues. The germline CDR1 and CDR2 sequences are SGHDT and YYEEEE.

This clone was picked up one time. The CDR3, as DNA: TGCAGCGTTGATCTGCGGGACGAGCAGTACTTC. This translates into CSVDLRDEQYF. The V call is TRBV29-1, the J call TRBJ2-7, with TRBD2 as a possible D gene (5 bases). There are 11 residues in the CDR3. From germline, CDR1 is SQVTM and CDR2 ANQGSEA. The V end was cut by 3 bases, the J end by 5 bases, with 8 bases between.

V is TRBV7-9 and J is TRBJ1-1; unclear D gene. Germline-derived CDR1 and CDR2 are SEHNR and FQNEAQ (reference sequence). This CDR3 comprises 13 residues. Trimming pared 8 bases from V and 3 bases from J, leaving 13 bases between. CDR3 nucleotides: TGTGCCAGCGGGGAAGGAACTCACACTGAAGCTTTCTTT. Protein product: CASGEGTHTEAFF.

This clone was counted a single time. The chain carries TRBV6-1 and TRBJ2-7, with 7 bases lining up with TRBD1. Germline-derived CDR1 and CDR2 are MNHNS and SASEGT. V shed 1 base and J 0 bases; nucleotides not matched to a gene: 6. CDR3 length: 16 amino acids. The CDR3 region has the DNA TGTGCCAGCAGTGAAGTATTTTGGGACAGCTCCTACGAGCAGTACTTC. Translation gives CASSEVFWDSSYEQYF.

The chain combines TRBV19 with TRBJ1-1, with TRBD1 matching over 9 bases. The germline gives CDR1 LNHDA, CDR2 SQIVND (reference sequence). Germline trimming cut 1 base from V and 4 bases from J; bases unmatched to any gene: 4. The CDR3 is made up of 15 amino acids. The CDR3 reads CASSIVPGQGTEAFF. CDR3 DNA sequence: TGTGCCAGTAGTATAGTCCCGGGACAGGGCACTGAAGCTTTCTTT. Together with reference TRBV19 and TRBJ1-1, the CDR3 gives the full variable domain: DGGITQSPKYLFRKEGQNVTLSCEQNLNHDAMYWYRQDPGQGLRLIYYSQIVNDFQKGDIAEGYSVSREKKESFPLTVTSAQKNPTAFYLCASSIVPGQGTEAFFGQGTRLTVV.

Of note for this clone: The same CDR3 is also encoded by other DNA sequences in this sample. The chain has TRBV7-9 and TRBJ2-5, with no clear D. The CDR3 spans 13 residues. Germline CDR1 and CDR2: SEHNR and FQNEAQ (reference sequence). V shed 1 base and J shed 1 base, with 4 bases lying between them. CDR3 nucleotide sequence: TGTGCCAGCAGCTTAGGGTCCCAAGAGACCCAGTACTTC. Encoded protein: CASSLGSQETQYF.

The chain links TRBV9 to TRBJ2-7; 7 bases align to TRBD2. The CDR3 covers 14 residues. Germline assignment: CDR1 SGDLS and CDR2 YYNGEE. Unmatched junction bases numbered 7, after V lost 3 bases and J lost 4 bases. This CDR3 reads CASSGGGLLYEQYF. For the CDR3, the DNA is TGTGCCAGCAGCGGCGGGGGACTGTTATACGAGCAGTACTTC. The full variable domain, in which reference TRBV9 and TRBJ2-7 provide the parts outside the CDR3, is DSGVTQTPKHLITATGQRVTLRCSPRSGDLSVYWYQQSLDQGLQFLIQYYNGEERAKGNILERFSAQQFPDLHSELNLSSLELGDSALYFCASSGGGLLYEQYFGPGTRLTVT.

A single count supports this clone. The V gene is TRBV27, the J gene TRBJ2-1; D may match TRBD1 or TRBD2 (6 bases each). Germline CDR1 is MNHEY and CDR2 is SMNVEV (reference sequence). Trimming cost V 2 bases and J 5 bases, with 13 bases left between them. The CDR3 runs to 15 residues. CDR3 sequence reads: CASSLLGGLNNEQFF. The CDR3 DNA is TGTGCCAGCAGTTTACTGGGGGGCCTCAACAATGAGCAGTTCTTC.

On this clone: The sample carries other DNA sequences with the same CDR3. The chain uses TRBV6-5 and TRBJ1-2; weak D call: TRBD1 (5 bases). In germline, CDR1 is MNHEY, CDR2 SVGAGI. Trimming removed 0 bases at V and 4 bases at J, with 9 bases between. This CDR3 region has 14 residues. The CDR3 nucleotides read TGTGCCAGCAGTTACTCAGGGACTGCCTATGGCTACACCTTC. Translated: CASSYSGTAYGYTF.

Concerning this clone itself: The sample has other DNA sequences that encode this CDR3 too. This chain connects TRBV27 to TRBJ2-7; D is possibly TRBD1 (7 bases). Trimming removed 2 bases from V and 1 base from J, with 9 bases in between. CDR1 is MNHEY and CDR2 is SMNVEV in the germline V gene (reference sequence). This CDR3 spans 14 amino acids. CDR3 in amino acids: CASSLQGGSYEQYF. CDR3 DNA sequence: TGTGCCAGCAGTTTACAGGGGGGATCCTACGAGCAGTACTTC.

CDR3 protein: CASSPGRGQADTQYF. CDR3 nucleotide sequence: TGTGCCAGCAGCCCGGGGAGGGGGCAGGCAGATACGCAGTATTTT. This chain uses TRBV7-8 with TRBJ2-3, with D possibly being TRBD1 or TRBD2 (7 bases each). The ends were cut back, 5 bases at V and 4 bases at J, with 16 bases in the middle. This CDR3 is 15 amino acids long. The germline V gene has CDR1 SGHVS and CDR2 FQNEAQ.

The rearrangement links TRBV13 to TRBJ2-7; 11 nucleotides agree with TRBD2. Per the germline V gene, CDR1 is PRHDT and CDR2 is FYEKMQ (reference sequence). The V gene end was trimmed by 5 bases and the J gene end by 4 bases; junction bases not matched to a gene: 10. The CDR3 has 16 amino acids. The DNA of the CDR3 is TGTGCCAGCAGCCCCGTGACTAGCGGGATAGCGTACGAGCAGTACTTC. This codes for CASSPVTSGIAYEQYF.

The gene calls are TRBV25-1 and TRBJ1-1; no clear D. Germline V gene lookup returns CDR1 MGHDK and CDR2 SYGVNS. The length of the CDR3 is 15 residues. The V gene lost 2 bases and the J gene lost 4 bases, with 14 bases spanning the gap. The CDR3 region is CASSEDPPGRTEAFF. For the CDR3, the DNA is TGTGCCAGCAGTGAAGACCCCCCGGGTCGCACTGAAGCTTTCTTT.

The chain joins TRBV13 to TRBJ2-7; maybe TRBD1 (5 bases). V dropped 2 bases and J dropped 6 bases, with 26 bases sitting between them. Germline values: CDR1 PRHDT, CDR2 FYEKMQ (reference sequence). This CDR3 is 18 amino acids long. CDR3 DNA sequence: TGTGCCAGCAGCTTATTCGCCCTTCCGCTACCAGAAAGGGGCGAGCAGTACTTC. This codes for CASSLFALPLPERGEQYF.

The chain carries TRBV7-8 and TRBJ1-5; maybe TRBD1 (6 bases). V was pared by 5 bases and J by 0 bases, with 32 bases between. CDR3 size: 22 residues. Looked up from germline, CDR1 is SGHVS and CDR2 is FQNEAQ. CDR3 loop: CASSDYSEAGGGPRYSNQPQHF. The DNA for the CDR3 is TGTGCCAGCAGCGATTACTCCGAAGCGGGGGGCGGGCCACGGTATAGCAATCAGCCCCAGCATTTT.

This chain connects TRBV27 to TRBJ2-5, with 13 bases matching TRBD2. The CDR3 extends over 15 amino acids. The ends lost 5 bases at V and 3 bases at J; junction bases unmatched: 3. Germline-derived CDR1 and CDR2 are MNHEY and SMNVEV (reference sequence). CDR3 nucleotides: TGTGCCAGCAGTGATGGGACTAGCGGGGAAGAGACCCAGTACTTC. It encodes CASSDGTSGEETQYF.

DNA for the CDR3: TGTGCCAGCAGCATGACAGGATATCAGCCCCAGCATTTT. It codes for CASSMTGYQPQHF. The V and J genes are TRBV27 and TRBJ1-5, with D perhaps matching TRBD1 (6 bases). This CDR3 region has 13 residues. Germline V gene data show CDR1 as MNHEY and CDR2 as SMNVEV (reference sequence). Trimming cost V 6 bases and J 5 bases, with 11 bases left between them.

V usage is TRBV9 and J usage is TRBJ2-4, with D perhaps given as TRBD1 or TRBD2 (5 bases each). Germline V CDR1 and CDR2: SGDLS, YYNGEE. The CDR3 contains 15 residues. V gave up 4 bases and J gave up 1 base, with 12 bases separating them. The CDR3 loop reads CASSPYRDAKNIQYF. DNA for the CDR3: TGTGCCAGCAGCCCCTATAGGGACGCCAAAAACATTCAGTACTTC.